Each of the 25 T cell receptor beta chains below was sequenced from the same sample in a study of T cells in Graves' hyperthyroidism and ophthalmopathy. From RNA transcripts, TCR beta CDR3 regions were amplified. The TCR CDR3 was amplified in a first-round RT-PCR using the HTBI primer set. Via MiXCR, TCRdb re-called the multiplex PCR reads, giving one row per CDR3 protein. The sample consists of 750,000 to 900,000 distinct CDR3 sequences, about two fifths of them appearing once. Sequencing was done on a sample of blood. The receptor set was obtained from a man between 18 and 35 years old with Graves' hyperthyroidism.

This clonotype was found once. The V call is TRBV7-8, the J call TRBJ2-5, with 9 bases identical to TRBD2. The CDR3 length is 20 residues. Germline V gene lookup returns CDR1 SGHVS and CDR2 FQNEAQ. The ends lost 5 bases at V and 2 bases at J; junction bases unmatched: 21. The CDR3 sequence is CASSPHSEGIAGDLQETQYF. CDR3 DNA: TGTGCCAGCAGCCCCCACAGTGAGGGCATAGCGGGGGATCTTCAAGAGACCCAGTACTTC.

For the CDR3, the DNA is TGTGCCACCAGCAGAGGGGTCGAGCAGTACTTC. Translation: CATSRGVEQYF. The chain recombines TRBV15 with TRBJ2-7; D not certain. Germline loops: CDR1 LNHNV, CDR2 YYDKDF (reference sequence). The ends were cut back, 1 base at V and 6 bases at J, with 4 bases in the middle. This CDR3 region has 11 residues.

The chain couples TRBV29-1 to TRBJ1-5; D call uncertain. This CDR3 is 12 amino acids long. Trimming took 8 bases from V and 0 from J, leaving 8 bases between them. Germline CDR1 is SQVTM and CDR2 is ANQGSEA. CDR3 DNA: TGCAGCCAAGCCAATAGCAATCAGCCCCAGCATTTT. This encodes CSQANSNQPQHF.

This sequence joins TRBV12-3 or TRBV12-4 and TRBJ1-1, with TRBD1 as a possible D gene (6 bases). The CDR3 is 14 amino acids. Deletions cut 9 bases from V and 8 bases from J, with 22 bases between. CDR3 in amino acids: CASRPNRAADEAFF. The CDR3 DNA is TGTGCCAGTCGACCTAACAGGGCGGCGGACGAAGCTTTCTTT.

The V gene is TRBV7-2, the J gene TRBJ2-5; TRBD2 aligns across 7 bases. The CDR3 spans 15 residues. The germline V gene encodes CDR1 SGHTA and CDR2 FQGNSA. V shed 4 bases, J shed 4 bases, and the junction held 9 bases outside the gene matches. CDR3 in amino acids: CASSWGGRGSETQYF. In nucleotides, the CDR3 is TGTGCCAGCAGCTGGGGGGGACGCGGCTCAGAGACCCAGTACTTC.

V usage is TRBV12-3 or TRBV12-4 and J usage is TRBJ2-5; the match to TRBD2 covers 9 bases. J was trimmed by 9 bases and V by 2 bases; bases with no gene match: 7. This CDR3 is built from 14 residues. The CDR3 DNA follows: TGTGCCAGCAGTTTATCCGCTAGCGGGGAGGCCCAGTACTTC. As protein: CASSLSASGEAQYF.

In its sample, this clonotype was seen a few times. The V gene is TRBV9, the J gene TRBJ2-7; D call uncertain. The V gene's germline CDR1 is SGDLS and CDR2 YYNGEE. Trimming removed 2 bases at V and 0 bases at J, with 9 bases between. The CDR3 has 14 amino acids. This CDR3 is CASSVGLSSYEQYF. The CDR3 region has the DNA TGTGCCAGCAGCGTCGGGCTTAGCTCCTACGAGCAGTACTTC. The entire variable domain, with the rest obtained from reference TRBV9 and TRBJ2-7, is as follows: DSGVTQTPKHLITATGQRVTLRCSPRSGDLSVYWYQQSLDQGLQFLIQYYNGEERAKGNILERFSAQQFPDLHSELNLSSLELGDSALYFCASSVGLSSYEQYFGPGTRLTVT.

This clonotype is a singleton in its sample. V and J are TRBV29-1 and TRBJ1-5; weak D call: TRBD1 (5 bases). With 8 bases removed from V and 3 bases from J, the gap between germline ends came to 14 bases. Germline values: CDR1 SQVTM, CDR2 ANQGSEA. The CDR3 is 13 residues long. The DNA of the CDR3 is TGCAGCACGGGGACGGGCGACAATCAGCCCCAGCATTTT. This sequence encodes CSTGTGDNQPQHF.

This clonotype has at least ten counts. The rearrangement joins TRBV10-3 to TRBJ2-5; 7 nucleotides align to TRBD2. Germline CDR1 is ENHRY and CDR2 is SYGVKD. The ends lost 10 bases at V and 5 bases at J; junction bases unmatched: 13. CDR3 length: 14 residues. This CDR3 is CATGGTVMVETQYF. CDR3 DNA: TGTGCCACCGGGGGGACGGTCATGGTGGAGACCCAGTACTTC.

Comment on this clonotype: The junction departs from the called germline gene at one end, perhaps through a read error. The chain uses TRBV15 and TRBJ2-7, with D possibly TRBD2 on 6 matching bases. The CDR3 contains 19 residues. Germline V CDR1 and CDR2: LNHNV, YYDKDF (reference sequence). The CDR3 sequence is CAASRDRSQGHLGGYEQYF. In DNA form, the CDR3 reads TGTGCCGCCAGCAGAGATCGGTCTCAAGGGCACCTCGGGGGCTACGAGCAGTACTTC.

In its sample, this clonotype was seen a few times. The chain uses TRBV7-9 and TRBJ1-2; D remains unclear. Germline loops: CDR1 SEHNR, CDR2 FQNEAQ (reference sequence). V lost 5 bases, J lost 3 bases, and 13 bases lay in between. The CDR3 spans 14 residues. CDR3 residues: CASSDPNSDYGYTF. The CDR3 DNA reads as TGTGCCAGCAGCGACCCCAATTCCGACTATGGCTACACCTTC.

The rearrangement joins TRBV7-2 to TRBJ2-7, with D unclear. The CDR3 covers 15 residues. Germline lookup yields CDR1 SGHTA and CDR2 FQGNSA. V lost 4 bases and J 6 bases, leaving 19 bases between the germline ends. The CDR3 region is CASSSGIWPKGEQYF. The CDR3 DNA sequence: TGTGCCAGCAGCTCCGGAATTTGGCCAAAGGGCGAGCAGTACTTC.

V gene TRBV14 combines with J gene TRBJ2-7; 7 nucleotides line up with TRBD2. V trimming: 4 bases; J trimming: 5 bases; junction bases outside the gene matches: 11. Germline V gene sequence: CDR1 SGHDN, CDR2 FVKESK. There are 15 residues in the CDR3. DNA of the CDR3: TGTGCCAGCAGCCCCGCCCGACTAGCTTTGGACGAGCAGTACTTC. Residues: CASSPARLALDEQYF.

This chain connects TRBV7-2 to TRBJ2-3, with 8 bases fitting TRBD2. The CDR3 has 16 residues. CDR1 is SGHTA, CDR2 FQGNSA, per germline. V was pared by 3 bases and J by 11 bases, with 16 bases of the junction left unmatched. CDR3 amino acids: CASSFVAGQFPGEQYF. The CDR3 nucleotides are TGTGCCAGCAGCTTCGTAGCGGGGCAATTCCCTGGGGAGCAGTATTTT.

This clonotype was seen repeatedly, ten times or more. The chain combines TRBV7-3 with TRBJ2-7; D unclear. This CDR3 contains 12 residues. The germline V gene has CDR1 SGHTA and CDR2 FQGTGA. V was cut by 5 bases and J by 6 bases, with 11 bases left in between. CDR3 bases: TGTGCCAGCAGCCCTGGGCCAGGCGAGCAGTACTTC. Amino acid sequence: CASSPGPGEQYF.

The chain links TRBV7-2 to TRBJ1-2, with 7 positions matching TRBD1. V lost 5 bases, J lost 3 bases, and 6 bases stayed unmatched. This CDR3 has 14 amino acids. Germline assignment: CDR1 SGHTA and CDR2 FQGNSA. DNA of the CDR3: TGTGCCAGCAGCGGCCGACAGGGCCACTATGGCTACACCTTC. Its translation: CASSGRQGHYGYTF.

This clonotype occurred a few times. The rearrangement links TRBV7-9 to TRBJ2-7; tentative D call: TRBD2 (6 bases). The ends were cut back, 3 bases at V and 6 bases at J, with 15 bases in the middle. CDR1 and CDR2 (germline): SEHNR, FQNEAQ (reference sequence). The CDR3 loop spans 14 amino acids. The CDR3 protein is CASSLEGSFGEQYF. CDR3 nucleotide sequence: TGTGCCAGCAGCTTGGAGGGGAGTTTTGGCGAGCAGTACTTC. Drawing the rest from reference TRBV7-9 and TRBJ2-7, the complete variable domain is DTGVSQNPRHKITKRGQNVTFRCDPISEHNRLYWYRQTLGQGPEFLTYFQNEAQLEKSRLLSDRFSAERPKGSFSTLEIQRTEQGDSAMYLCASSLEGSFGEQYFGPGTRLTVT.

This clonotype was seen only once. With a much larger clone just one base away, this may be a read error. This sequence joins TRBV29-1 and TRBJ1-1; TRBD1 might be the D (5 bases). Germline lookup yields CDR1 SQVTM and CDR2 ANQGSEA. The V gene lost 4 bases and the J gene lost 6 bases, with 21 bases spanning the gap. The CDR3 runs 15 residues. DNA of the CDR3: TGCAGCGTTGGGGACGTGACATCTCTCCCTGCTGAAGCTTTCTTT. Its translation: CSVGDVTSLPAEAFF.

The chain recombines TRBV9 with TRBJ2-2; D might be TRBD1 (5 bases). There are 14 residues in the CDR3. In germline, CDR1 is SGDLS, CDR2 YYNGEE. The V end was cut by 10 bases, the J end by 4 bases, with 17 bases between. The CDR3 is CAHTPGPGTGELFF. Written as DNA, the CDR3 is TGTGCCCACACCCCAGGGCCTGGCACCGGGGAGCTGTTTTTT.

This chain connects TRBV5-1 to TRBJ2-7; 9 bases are a match to TRBD1. The V segment lost 4 bases and the J segment 7 bases; nucleotides outside the gene matches: 15. Germline CDR1 is SGHRS and CDR2 is YFSETQ. This CDR3 has 16 amino acids. The CDR3 DNA follows: TGCGCCAGCAGCCCTGGAGTAGGACAGGGGTTTTGGGAGCAGTACTTC. It is translated as CASSPGVGQGFWEQYF.

V gene TRBV5-8 combines with J gene TRBJ2-2, with D perhaps matching TRBD1 (5 bases). CDR3 length: 16 residues. The germline CDR1 and CDR2 sequences are SGHTS and YDEGEE. Trimming removed 2 bases from V and 1 base from J, with 12 bases in between. Here the CDR3 reads CASSFRAQVNTGELFF. DNA for the CDR3: TGTGCCAGCAGCTTTCGGGCACAGGTGAACACCGGGGAGCTGTTTTTT.

This clonotype occurred a few times. This chain links TRBV6-6 with TRBJ1-1; the match to TRBD1 covers 7 bases. The CDR3 extends over 14 amino acids. Germline loops: CDR1 MNHNY, CDR2 SVGAGI (reference sequence). Trimming cost V 6 bases and J 0 bases; bases outside gene matches: 4. The CDR3 DNA reads TGTGCCAGCAGACCGGGACAGTTGAACACTGAAGCTTTCTTT. This translates into CASRPGQLNTEAFF.

The V call is TRBV29-1, the J call TRBJ2-1, with 11 bases aligning to TRBD2. The germline V gene has CDR1 SQVTM and CDR2 ANQGSEA. The CDR3 extends over 13 amino acids. V shed 6 bases and J 10 bases; nucleotides not matched to a gene: 8. CDR3 nucleotide sequence: TGCAGCGTCCCTTTACTAGCGGGAGTCGAGCAGTTCTTC. Residues: CSVPLLAGVEQFF.

This clonotype was seen a few times. The chain joins TRBV14 to TRBJ2-7; 7 bases are a match to TRBD1. Germline CDR1 SGHDN, CDR2 FVKESK. This CDR3 has 15 amino acids. V dropped 1 base and J dropped 6; count of bases not matched to a gene: 9. CDR3 in DNA: TGTGCCAGCAGCCAAGGGTTCAGGCCAGGGGGCGAGCAGTACTTC. It specifies CASSQGFRPGGEQYF.

This clonotype was counted many times. V usage is TRBV29-1 and J usage is TRBJ1-1; the match to TRBD1 covers 9 bases. This CDR3 comprises 12 residues. Germline lookup yields CDR1 SQVTM and CDR2 ANQGSEA. V trimming: 4 bases; J trimming: 5 bases; junction bases outside the gene matches: 2. CDR3: CSVVDRGTEAFF. As DNA, the CDR3 is TGCAGCGTTGTGGACAGGGGTACTGAAGCTTTCTTT.